This TCR beta chain was captured by sequencing in a study of CD8 T cells in ankylosing spondylitis. Notes on the study in general: Disease-linked clones displayed a CD8+ phenotype and appeared relatively rarely in peripheral blood. In ankylosing spondylitis blood, a motif of 7 to 9 highly homologous TCR beta variants appeared characteristic. Disease-linked clones reportedly concentrated significantly in matched ankylosing spondylitis synovial fluid. In the blood and synovial fluid of reactive arthritis, some motif variants had been previously reported.

CDR3 length: 14 amino acids. Looked up from germline, CDR1 is DFQATT and CDR2 is SNEGSKA (reference sequence). J gave up 6 bases and V 6 bases, and 6 bases lay outside the gene matches. This clonotype was detected a few times. Antigen specificity is unknown. 5'-RACE, quantitative and with molecular barcodes, yielded the TCR beta libraries. Using its own MiXCR run on the 5' RACE reads, TCRdb lists one record per CDR3 protein. This table holds 300,000 to 400,000 distinct CDR3 sequences, 20% to 25% found once. The material sequenced was blood, either unsorted or a sorted T cell fraction (not recorded which). The sequence came from a male donor with ankylosing spondylitis. The V gene is TRBV20-1, the J gene TRBJ2-1, with 12 bases identical to TRBD2. CDR3 sequence (DNA): TGCAGTGCCCGGACTAGCGGGATATTCAATGAGCAGTTCTTC. The encoded protein is CSARTSGIFNEQFF.